This T cell receptor (beta chain) emerged from a study of CD8+ T cells in alopecia areata. General observations from the study: Elevated clonality characterized lesional scalp relative to normal scalp, particularly in alopecia totalis/universalis. Sequences from scalp samples also cover resident alphabeta T cells of normal skin.

Researchers gathered lesional scalp punch biopsies and peripheral blood from patients with alopecia areata. Notes on this clone: Its specificity is unknown.

cDNA prepared by RNA extraction and subsequent reverse transcription served as the template for sequencing. Produced via immunoSEQ multiplex PCR; TCRdb's table is partial and in-frame only. The profile shows approximately 9,300 clones, about 67% of them singletons. The germline CDR1 and CDR2 sequences are SGHTA and FQGTGA. The CDR3 is 16 amino acids. V lost 6 bases, J lost 0 bases, and 14 bases lay in between. The clonotype originates from a human donor with alopecia areata. Sequencing used skin. The V gene is TRBV7-3, the J gene TRBJ2-2; TRBD1 is a possible D gene (7 bases). CDR3 DNA: TGTGCCAGCAGTTCGGCGGGACAGACGAACACCGGGGAGCTGTTTTTT. Encoded protein: CASSSAGQTNTGELFF.